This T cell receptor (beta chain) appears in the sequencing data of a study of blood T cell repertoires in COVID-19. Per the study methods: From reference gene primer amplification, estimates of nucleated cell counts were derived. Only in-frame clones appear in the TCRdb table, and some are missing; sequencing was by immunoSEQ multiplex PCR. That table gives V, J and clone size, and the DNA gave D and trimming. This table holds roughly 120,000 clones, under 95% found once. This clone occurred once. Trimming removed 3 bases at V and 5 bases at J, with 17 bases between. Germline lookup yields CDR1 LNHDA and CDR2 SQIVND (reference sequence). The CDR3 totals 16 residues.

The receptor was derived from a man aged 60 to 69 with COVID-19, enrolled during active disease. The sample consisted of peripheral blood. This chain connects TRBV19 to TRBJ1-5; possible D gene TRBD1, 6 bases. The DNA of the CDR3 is TGTGCCAGTAGTATTTCCTACCGGGACAACTATCAGCCCCAGCATTTT. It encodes CASSISYRDNYQPQHF. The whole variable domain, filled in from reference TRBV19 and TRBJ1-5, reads DGGITQSPKYLFRKEGQNVTLSCEQNLNHDAMYWYRQDPGQGLRLIYYSQIVNDFQKGDIAEGYSVSREKKESFPLTVTSAQKNPTAFYLCASSISYRDNYQPQHFGDGTRLSIL.